The source of this TCR beta chain is a study of Graves' ophthalmopathy and Graves' hyperthyroidism. Overall study findings and caveats: Most clonotypes expanded in thyroid above 0.001 frequency were present in blood too. Distinction of ophthalmopathy from stable hyperthyroidism by a 13-signature model reached 87.88% sensitivity and 81.08% specificity. The model achieved about 70% sensitivity and less than 75% specificity for ophthalmopathy progression.

This clonotype was detected many times. As yet, its antigen is unknown. RNA transcripts were the source from which TCR beta CDR3 regions were amplified. Amplification began with first-round RT-PCR using HTBI primers, then second-round multiplex PCR was performed. TCRdb recomputed calls from the multiplex PCR reads with MiXCR, one row per CDR3 protein. Here the sample spans more than 1,000,000 distinct CDR3 sequences, 36% being singletons. This CDR3 region has 13 residues. Trimming took 4 bases from V and 6 from J; bases not matched to a gene: 9. CDR1 is SQVTM and CDR2 is ANQGSEA in the germline V gene. No donor had other autoimmune disease, uncontrolled infection, pregnancy or lactation.

Sequencing used peripheral blood or thyroid tissue (not recorded which). This chain uses TRBV29-1 with TRBJ2-7, with 7 positions matching TRBD2. This receptor was identified in an adult man with Graves' hyperthyroidism. The CDR3 loop reads CSVVRTSGAEQYF. CDR3 sequence (DNA): TGCAGCGTTGTTAGGACTAGTGGAGCCGAGCAGTACTTC.